This T cell receptor (beta chain) was observed in a study of OX40 agonist ivuxolimab in advanced cancers. In germline, CDR1 is SGHAT, CDR2 FQNNGV. The CDR3 length is 15 residues. J gave up 1 base and V 5 bases, and 2 bases lay outside the gene matches. Only in-frame clones appear in the TCRdb table, and some are missing; sequencing was by immunoSEQ multiplex PCR. The sample consists of about 150,000 clones, around 94% of them appearing once. Study-wide findings and caveats: People who partly responded at 0.1-3.0 mg/kg had some of the least clonal expansion seen.

As concerns this clone: The antigen is not known.

This clonotype was sampled from an adult with an advanced solid tumor such as melanoma, head and neck, liver or kidney cancer. The rearrangement links TRBV11-2 to TRBJ2-1, with TRBD1 identical over 10 bases. Sample: CD4+ or CD8+ T cells sorted from blood, taken in a trial of the OX40 agonist ivuxolimab. This CDR3 reads CASSRTGGSYNEQFF. The DNA of the CDR3 is TGTGCCAGCAGCAGGACAGGGGGATCCTACAATGAGCAGTTCTTC.